The T cell receptor (beta chain) under discussion was sequenced for a study of blood T cell repertoires in COVID-19. Profiling relied on immunoSEQ multiplex PCR, and the TCRdb table lists in-frame clones only, not all of them. Among roughly 500,000 clones listed, 75% to 90% were seen once. It was during active infection that Seattle patients were enrolled and then longitudinally followed. With 1 base removed from V and 0 bases from J, the gap between germline ends came to 13 bases. Germline V gene sequence: CDR1 SGHVS, CDR2 FQNEAQ. The CDR3 loop spans 18 amino acids. The chain links TRBV7-8 to TRBJ1-6; D is unresolved. Sequencing used peripheral blood. The receptor was derived from a man younger than 30 with COVID-19, enrolled during active disease. The CDR3 DNA follows: TGTGCCAGCAGCTTAGGTAGGCCCGGCGGCTCCTATAATTCACCCCTCCACTTT. Its translation: CASSLGRPGGSYNSPLHF.